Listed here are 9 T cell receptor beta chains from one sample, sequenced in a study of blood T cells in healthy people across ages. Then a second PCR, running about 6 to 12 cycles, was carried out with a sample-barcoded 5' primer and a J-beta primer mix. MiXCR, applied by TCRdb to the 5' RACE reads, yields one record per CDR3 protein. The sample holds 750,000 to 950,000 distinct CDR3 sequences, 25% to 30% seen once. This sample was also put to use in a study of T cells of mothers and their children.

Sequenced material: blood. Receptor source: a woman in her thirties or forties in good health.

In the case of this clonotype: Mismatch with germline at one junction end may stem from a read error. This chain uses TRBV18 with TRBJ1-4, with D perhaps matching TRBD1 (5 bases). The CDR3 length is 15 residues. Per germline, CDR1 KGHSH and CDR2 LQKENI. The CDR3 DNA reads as TGTGCCAGCCCACCACTGAAGACAGTTAATGAAAAACTGTTTTTT. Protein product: CASPPLKTVNEKLFF.

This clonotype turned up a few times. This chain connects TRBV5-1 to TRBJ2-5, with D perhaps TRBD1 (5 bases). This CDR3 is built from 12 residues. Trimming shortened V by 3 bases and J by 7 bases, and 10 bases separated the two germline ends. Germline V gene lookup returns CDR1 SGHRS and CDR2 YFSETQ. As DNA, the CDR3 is TGCGCCAGCAGCTACAGGACGGGGACCCAGTACTTC. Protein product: CASSYRTGTQYF.

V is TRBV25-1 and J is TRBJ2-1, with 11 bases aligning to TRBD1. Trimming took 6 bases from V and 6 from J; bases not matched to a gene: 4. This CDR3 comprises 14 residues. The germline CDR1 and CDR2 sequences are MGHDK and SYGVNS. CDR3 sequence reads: CASRGQGGSNEQFF. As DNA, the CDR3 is TGTGCCAGCAGGGGACAGGGGGGCAGCAATGAGCAGTTCTTC.

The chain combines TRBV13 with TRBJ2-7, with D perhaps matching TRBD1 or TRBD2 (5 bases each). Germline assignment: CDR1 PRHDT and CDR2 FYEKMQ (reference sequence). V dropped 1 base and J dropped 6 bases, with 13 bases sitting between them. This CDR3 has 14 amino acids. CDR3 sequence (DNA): TGTGCCAGCAGCTTAGTTGGGACGCCTTCCGAGCAGTACTTC. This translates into CASSLVGTPSEQYF.

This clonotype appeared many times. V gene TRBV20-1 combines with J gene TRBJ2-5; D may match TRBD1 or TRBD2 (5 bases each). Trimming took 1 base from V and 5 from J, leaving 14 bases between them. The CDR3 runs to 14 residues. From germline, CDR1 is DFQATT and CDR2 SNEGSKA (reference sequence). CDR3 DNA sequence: TGCAGTGCTAGAGGCGACCGGGACGCTGAGACCCAGTACTTC. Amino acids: CSARGDRDAETQYF.

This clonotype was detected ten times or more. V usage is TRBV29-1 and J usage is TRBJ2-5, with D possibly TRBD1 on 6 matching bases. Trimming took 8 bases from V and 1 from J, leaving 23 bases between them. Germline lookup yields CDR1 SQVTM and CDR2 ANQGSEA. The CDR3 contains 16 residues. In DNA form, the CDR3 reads TGCAGCCTCATGAGGGGGACCCCCTGGGGCCAAGAGACCCAGTACTTC. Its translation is CSLMRGTPWGQETQYF.

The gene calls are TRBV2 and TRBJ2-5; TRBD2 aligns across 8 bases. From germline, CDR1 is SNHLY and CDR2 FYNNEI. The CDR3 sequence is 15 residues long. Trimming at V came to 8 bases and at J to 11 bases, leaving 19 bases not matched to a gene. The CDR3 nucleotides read TGTGCCAGCGCTGGGCCCGGGGGGGCCTACAATGAGCAGTACTTC. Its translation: CASAGPGGAYNEQYF.

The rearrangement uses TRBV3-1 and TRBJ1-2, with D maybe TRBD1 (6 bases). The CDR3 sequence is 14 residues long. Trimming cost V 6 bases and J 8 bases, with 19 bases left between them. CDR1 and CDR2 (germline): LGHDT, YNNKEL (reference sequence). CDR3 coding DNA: TGTGCCAGCAGAATGACAGGACGCCGGGGCGGCTACACCTTC. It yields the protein CASRMTGRRGGYTF.

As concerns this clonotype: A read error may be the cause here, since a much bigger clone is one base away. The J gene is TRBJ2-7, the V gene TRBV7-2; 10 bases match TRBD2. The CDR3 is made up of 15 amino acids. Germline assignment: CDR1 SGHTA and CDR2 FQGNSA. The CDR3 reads CAGSTGLANSYEQYF. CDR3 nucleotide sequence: TGTGCCGGCAGCACGGGACTAGCGAACTCCTACGAGCAGTACTTC.